One and the same sample provided the 2 T cell receptor beta chains below, sequenced in a study of T cells in Graves' hyperthyroidism and ophthalmopathy. Template material for amplifying TCR beta CDR3 regions consisted of RNA transcripts. The HTBI set primed first-round TCR CDR3 RT-PCR. TCRdb re-derived calls from the multiplex PCR reads in MiXCR, one entry per CDR3 protein. The sample holds hundreds of thousands of distinct CDR3 sequences, 11% to 15% seen once. The sequencing sample was made of blood. These receptors all come from a woman aged 30 to 39 with Graves' hyperthyroidism that later progressed to Graves' ophthalmopathy.

This clonotype has just a few counts. The chain carries TRBV6-2 or TRBV6-3 and TRBJ2-3, with TRBD1 matching over 10 bases. J lost 8 bases, V lost 5 bases, and 7 bases had no gene match. The CDR3 is 14 residues long. Germline V gene sequence: CDR1 MNHEY, CDR2 SVGEGT. The CDR3 bases are TGTGCCAGCAGTCTCGGGACAGGGGCAGTTACGCAGTATTTT. Translation: CASSLGTGAVTQYF.

This clonotype was recorded at least ten times. This chain links TRBV3-1 with TRBJ2-7, with a weak D call TRBD1 (5 bases). The V and J ends lost 2 bases and 1 base respectively, with 9 bases between them. In germline, CDR1 is LGHDT, CDR2 YNNKEL (reference sequence). The CDR3 runs 14 residues. The CDR3 DNA sequence: TGTGCCAGCAGCCAATCGGCAGGGTCCTACGAGCAGTACTTC. Its translation: CASSQSAGSYEQYF.